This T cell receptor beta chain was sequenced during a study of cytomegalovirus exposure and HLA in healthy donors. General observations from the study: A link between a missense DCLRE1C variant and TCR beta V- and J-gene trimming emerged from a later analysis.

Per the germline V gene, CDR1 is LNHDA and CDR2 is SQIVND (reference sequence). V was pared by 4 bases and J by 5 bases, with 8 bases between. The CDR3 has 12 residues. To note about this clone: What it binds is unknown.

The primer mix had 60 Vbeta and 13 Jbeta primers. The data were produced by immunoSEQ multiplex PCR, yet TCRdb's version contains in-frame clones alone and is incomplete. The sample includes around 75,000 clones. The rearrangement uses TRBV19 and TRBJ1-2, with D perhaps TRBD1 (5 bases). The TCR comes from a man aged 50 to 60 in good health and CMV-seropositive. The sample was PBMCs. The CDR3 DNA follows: TGTGCCAGTAGTAAGGCAGGGTATGGCTACACCTTC. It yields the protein CASSKAGYGYTF. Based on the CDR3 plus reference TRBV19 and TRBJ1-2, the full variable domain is DGGITQSPKYLFRKEGQNVTLSCEQNLNHDAMYWYRQDPGQGLRLIYYSQIVNDFQKGDIAEGYSVSREKKESFPLTVTSAQKNPTAFYLCASSKAGYGYTFGSGTRLTVV.